What follows is one T cell receptor (beta chain) and its context. The sample is drawn from a study of neurological immune-mediated disorders. Each CDR3 protein gets one entry after TCRdb re-called the 5' RACE reads with MiXCR. The sample holds 71,000 or so distinct CDR3 sequences, around 13% seen once. The CDR3 is 15 residues long. Germline loops: CDR1 SEHNR, CDR2 FQNEAQ (reference sequence). Trimming cost V 2 bases and J 1 base, with 9 bases left between them. The time point was: longitudinal time-point 1 (baseline). This receptor was identified in a female donor with HTLV-1-associated myelopathy (HAM/TSP). Sequenced input: PBMCs. The V gene is TRBV7-9, the J gene TRBJ1-3; D remains unclear. The CDR3 DNA sequence: TGTGCCAGCAGCTTAACAGCGGGTTCTGGAAACACCATATATTTT. Translating gives CASSLTAGSGNTIYF.